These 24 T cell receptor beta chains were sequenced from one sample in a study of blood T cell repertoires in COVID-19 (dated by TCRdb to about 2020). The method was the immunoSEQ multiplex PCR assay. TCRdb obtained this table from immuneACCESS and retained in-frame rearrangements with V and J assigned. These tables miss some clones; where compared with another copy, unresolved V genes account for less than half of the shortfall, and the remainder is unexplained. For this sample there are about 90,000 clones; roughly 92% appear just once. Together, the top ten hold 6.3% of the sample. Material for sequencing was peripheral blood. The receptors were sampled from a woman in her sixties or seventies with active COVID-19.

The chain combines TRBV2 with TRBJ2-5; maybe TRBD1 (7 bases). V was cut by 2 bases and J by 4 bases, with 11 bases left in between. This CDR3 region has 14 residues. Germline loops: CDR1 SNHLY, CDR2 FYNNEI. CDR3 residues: CASSENRGGETQYF. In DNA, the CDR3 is TGTGCCAGCAGTGAAAACAGGGGAGGAGAGACCCAGTACTTC.

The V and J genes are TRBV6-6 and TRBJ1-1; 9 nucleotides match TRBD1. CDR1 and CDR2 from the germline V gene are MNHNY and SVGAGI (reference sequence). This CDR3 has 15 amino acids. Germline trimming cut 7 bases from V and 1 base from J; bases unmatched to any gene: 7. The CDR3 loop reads CASNRPGQGNTEAFF. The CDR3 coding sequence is TGTGCCAGCAACAGACCGGGACAGGGGAACACTGAAGCTTTCTTT.

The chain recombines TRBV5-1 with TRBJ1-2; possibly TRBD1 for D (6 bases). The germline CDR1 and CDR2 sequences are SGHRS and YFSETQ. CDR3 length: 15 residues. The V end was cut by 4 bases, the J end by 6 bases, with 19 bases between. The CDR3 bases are TGCGCCAGCAGCGCTGACAGGTCGGAGTTGGATGGCTACACCTTC. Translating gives CASSADRSELDGYTF.

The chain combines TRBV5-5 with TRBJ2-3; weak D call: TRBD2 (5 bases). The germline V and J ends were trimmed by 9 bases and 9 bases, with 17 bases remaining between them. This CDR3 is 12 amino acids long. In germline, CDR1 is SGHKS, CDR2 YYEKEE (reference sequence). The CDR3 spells CATSRGAQTQYF. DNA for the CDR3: TGTGCCACCTCCCGGGGAGCCCAGACGCAGTATTTT.

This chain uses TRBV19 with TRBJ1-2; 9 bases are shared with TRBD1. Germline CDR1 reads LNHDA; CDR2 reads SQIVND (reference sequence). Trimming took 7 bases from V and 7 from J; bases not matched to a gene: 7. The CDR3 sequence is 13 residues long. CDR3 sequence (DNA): TGTGCCAGTAACCCAACAGGGGGCGGTGGCTACACCTTC. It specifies CASNPTGGGGYTF.

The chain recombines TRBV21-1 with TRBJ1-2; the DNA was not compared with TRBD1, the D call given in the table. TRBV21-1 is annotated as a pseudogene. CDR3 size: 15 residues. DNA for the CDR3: TGTGCCAGCAGCAAAGCGGACAGACACCTATATGGCTACACCTTC. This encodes CASSKADRHLYGYTF.

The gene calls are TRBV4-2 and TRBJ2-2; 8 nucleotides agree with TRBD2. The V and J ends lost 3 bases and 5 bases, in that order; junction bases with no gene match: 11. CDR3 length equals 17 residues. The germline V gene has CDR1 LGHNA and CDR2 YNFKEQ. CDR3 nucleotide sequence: TGTGCCAGCAGCCAGGGGTTAGCGGGGCGTGATACCGGGGAGCTGTTTTTT. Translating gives CASSQGLAGRDTGELFF.

In DNA form, the CDR3 reads TGTGCCAGCAGGTCGGGACAGTCAAATGAAAAACTGTTTTTT. It codes for CASRSGQSNEKLFF. The gene calls are TRBV6-5 and TRBJ1-4; 7 bases align to TRBD1. Germline V gives CDR1 MNHEY, CDR2 SVGAGI. The CDR3 spans 14 residues. V lost 6 bases and J lost 5; bases outside the gene matches: 6.

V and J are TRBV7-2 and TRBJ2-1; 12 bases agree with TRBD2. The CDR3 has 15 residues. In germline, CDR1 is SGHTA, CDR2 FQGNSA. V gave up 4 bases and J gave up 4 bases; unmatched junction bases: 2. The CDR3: CASSYTSGGYNEQFF. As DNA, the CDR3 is TGTGCCAGCAGCTACACTAGCGGGGGGTACAATGAGCAGTTCTTC.

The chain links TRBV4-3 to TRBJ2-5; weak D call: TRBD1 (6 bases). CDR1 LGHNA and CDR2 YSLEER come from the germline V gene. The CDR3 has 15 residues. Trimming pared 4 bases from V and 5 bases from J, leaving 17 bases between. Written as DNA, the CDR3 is TGCGCCAGCAGCCTTCGGCCAGGGGCGAGGGAGACCCAGTACTTC. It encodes CASSLRPGARETQYF.

CDR3 amino acids: CASRSWTGNYGYTF. Written as DNA, the CDR3 is TGTGCCAGCAGATCTTGGACGGGAAACTATGGCTACACCTTC. The V gene is TRBV27, the J gene TRBJ1-2, with D hard to call. Germline-derived CDR1 and CDR2 are MNHEY and SMNVEV (reference sequence). Trimming took 6 bases from V and 2 from J, leaving 13 bases between them. This CDR3 is built from 14 residues.

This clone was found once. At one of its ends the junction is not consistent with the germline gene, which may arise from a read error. DNA for the CDR3: TGTGCCAGCAGTTACGACGGACAGGGCCTTGCCCCCACATTT. Protein sequence: CASSYDGQGLAPTF. The chain has TRBV6-6 and TRBJ1-1; the match to TRBD1 covers 8 bases. Germline V lookup: CDR1 MNHNY, CDR2 SVGAGI (reference sequence). The CDR3 loop spans 14 amino acids.

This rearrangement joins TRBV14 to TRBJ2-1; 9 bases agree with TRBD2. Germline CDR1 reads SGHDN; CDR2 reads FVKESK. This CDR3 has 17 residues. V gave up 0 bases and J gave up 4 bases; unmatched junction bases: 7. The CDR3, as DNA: TGTGCCAGCAGCCAAGAACGAGCGGGGGGCCTATACAATGAGCAGTTCTTC. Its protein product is CASSQERAGGLYNEQFF.

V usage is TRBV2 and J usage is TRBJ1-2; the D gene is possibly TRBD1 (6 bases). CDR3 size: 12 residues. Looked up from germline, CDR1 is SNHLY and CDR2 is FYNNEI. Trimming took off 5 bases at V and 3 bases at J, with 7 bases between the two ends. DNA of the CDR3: TGTGCCAGCAGTTACAGGGACTATGGCTACACCTTC. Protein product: CASSYRDYGYTF.

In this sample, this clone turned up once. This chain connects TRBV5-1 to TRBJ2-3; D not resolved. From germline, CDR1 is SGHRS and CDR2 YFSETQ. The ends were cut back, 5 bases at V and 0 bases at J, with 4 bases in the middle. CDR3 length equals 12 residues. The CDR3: CASRASTDTQYF. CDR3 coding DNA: TGCGCCAGCAGGGCCAGCACAGATACGCAGTATTTT.

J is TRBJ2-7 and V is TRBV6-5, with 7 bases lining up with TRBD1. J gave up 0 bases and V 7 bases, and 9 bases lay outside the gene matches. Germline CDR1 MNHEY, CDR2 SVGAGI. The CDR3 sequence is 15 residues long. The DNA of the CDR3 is TGTGCCAGCACCCGAGTGACAGGGTACTCCTACGAGCAGTACTTC. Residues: CASTRVTGYSYEQYF.

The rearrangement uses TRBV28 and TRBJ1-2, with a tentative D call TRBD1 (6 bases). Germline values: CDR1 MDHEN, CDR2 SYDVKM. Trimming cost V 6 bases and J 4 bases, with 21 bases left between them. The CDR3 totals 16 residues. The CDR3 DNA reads TGTGCCAGCAGCTCTGAGATGCACAGGGTGACCTATGGCTACACCTTC. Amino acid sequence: CASSSEMHRVTYGYTF.

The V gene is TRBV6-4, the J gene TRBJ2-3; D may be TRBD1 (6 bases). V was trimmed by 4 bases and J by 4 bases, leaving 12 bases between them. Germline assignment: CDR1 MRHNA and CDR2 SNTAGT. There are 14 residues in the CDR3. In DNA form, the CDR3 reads TGTGCCAGCAGTGTCGCCAGGGGTTCAGATACGCAGTATTTT. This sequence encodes CASSVARGSDTQYF.

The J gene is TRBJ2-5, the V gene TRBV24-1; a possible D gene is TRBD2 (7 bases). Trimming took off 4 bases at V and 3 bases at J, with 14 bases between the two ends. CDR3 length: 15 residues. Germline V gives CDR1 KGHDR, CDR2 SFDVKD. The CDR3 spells CATSERGGWEETQYF. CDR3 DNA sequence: TGTGCCACCAGTGAGAGGGGGGGTTGGGAAGAGACCCAGTACTTC.

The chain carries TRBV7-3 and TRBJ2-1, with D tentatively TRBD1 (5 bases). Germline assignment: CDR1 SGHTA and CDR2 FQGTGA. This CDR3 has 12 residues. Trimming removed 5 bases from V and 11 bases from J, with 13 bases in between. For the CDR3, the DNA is TGTGCCAGCAGCACCTATAGGGGCAAGCAGTTCTTC. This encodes CASSTYRGKQFF.

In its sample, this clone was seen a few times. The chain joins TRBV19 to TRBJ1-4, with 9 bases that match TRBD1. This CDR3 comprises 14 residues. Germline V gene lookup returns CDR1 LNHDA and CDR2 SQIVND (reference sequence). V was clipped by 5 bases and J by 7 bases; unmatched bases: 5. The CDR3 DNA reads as TGTGCCAGTAGTGCCGGGACAGGGACTGAAAAACTGTTTTTT. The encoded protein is CASSAGTGTEKLFF. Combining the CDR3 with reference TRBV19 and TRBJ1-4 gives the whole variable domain DGGITQSPKYLFRKEGQNVTLSCEQNLNHDAMYWYRQDPGQGLRLIYYSQIVNDFQKGDIAEGYSVSREKKESFPLTVTSAQKNPTAFYLCASSAGTGTEKLFFGSGTQLSVL.

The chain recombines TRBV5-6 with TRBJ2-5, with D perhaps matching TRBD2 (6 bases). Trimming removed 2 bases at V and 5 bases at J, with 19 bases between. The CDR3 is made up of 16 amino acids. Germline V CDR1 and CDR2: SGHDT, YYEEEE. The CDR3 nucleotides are TGTGCCAGCAGCTTATTGAGTGAACCGGCGGGGGAGACCCAGTACTTC. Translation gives CASSLLSEPAGETQYF.

The CDR3 is CASSSVFETQYF. The CDR3 region has the DNA TGTGCCAGCAGCTCTGTTTTCGAGACCCAGTACTTC. V gene TRBV11-2 combines with J gene TRBJ2-5; D remains ambiguous. Germline V CDR1 and CDR2: SGHAT, FQNNGV. Between the trimmed V and J ends, which lost 4 bases and 5 bases, there was a span of 8 bases. This CDR3 has 12 residues.

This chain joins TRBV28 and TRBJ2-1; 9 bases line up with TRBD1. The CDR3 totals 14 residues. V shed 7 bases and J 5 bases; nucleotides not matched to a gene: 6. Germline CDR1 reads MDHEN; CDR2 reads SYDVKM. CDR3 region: CASKSDRGDNEQFF. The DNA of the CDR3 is TGTGCCAGCAAATCGGACAGGGGAGACAATGAGCAGTTCTTC.